The TCR beta chain described here comes from a study of T cell responses to AZD1222 COVID-19 vaccine. Clones were sequenced by immunoSEQ multiplex PCR, and TCRdb holds only the in-frame ones, with some missing. In the table there are roughly 150,000 clones, roughly nine tenths of which are singletons. CDR3 length equals 17 residues. Germline loops: CDR1 MNHEY, CDR2 SMNVEV (reference sequence). Trimming took 5 bases from V and 6 from J; bases not matched to a gene: 10. The sequences come from peripheral blood, collected on day 0 of AZD1222 vaccination. This TCR came from an adult in good health. This rearrangement joins TRBV27 to TRBJ2-4; the match to TRBD2 covers 13 bases. The CDR3 loop reads CASSPRTSGSGANIQYF. Here the CDR3 DNA reads TGTGCCAGCAGTCCGAGGACTAGCGGGAGTGGTGCAAACATTCAGTACTTC.